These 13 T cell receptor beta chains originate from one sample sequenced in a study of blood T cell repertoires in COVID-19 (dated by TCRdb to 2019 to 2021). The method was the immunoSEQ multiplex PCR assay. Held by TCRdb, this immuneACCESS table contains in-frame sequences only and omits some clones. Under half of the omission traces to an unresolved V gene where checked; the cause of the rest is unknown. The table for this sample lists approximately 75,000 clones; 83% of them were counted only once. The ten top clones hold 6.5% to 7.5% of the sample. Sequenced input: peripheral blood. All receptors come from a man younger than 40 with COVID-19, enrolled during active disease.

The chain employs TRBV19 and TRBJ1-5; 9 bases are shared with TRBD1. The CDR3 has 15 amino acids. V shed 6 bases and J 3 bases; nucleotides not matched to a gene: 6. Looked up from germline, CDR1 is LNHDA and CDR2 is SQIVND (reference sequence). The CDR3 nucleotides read TGTGCCAGTAGAAGGGGGACAGGGTCCAATCAGCCCCAGCATTTT. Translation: CASRRGTGSNQPQHF.

CDR3 sequence reads: CASSRQDSIYNEQFF. The CDR3 nucleotides are TGTGCCAGCAGCCGTCAGGACTCGATTTACAATGAGCAGTTCTTC. The rearrangement links TRBV5-4 to TRBJ2-1, with D tentatively TRBD2 (5 bases). CDR3 length: 15 amino acids. V gave up 4 bases and J gave up 4 bases, with 15 bases separating them. CDR1 is SGHNT, CDR2 YYREEE, per germline (reference sequence).

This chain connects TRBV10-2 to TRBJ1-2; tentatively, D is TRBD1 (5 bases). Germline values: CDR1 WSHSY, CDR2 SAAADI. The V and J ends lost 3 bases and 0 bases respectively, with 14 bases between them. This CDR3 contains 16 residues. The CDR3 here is CASSEILRDPNYGYTF. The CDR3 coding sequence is TGCGCCAGCAGTGAAATTCTCAGGGATCCTAACTATGGCTACACCTTC.

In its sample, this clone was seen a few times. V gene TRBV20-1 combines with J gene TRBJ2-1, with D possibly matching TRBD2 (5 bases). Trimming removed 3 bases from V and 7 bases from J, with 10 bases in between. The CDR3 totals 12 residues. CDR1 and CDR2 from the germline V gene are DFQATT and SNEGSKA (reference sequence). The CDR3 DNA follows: TGCAGTGCTAGTCTAACGGGGAATGAGCAGTTCTTC. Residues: CSASLTGNEQFF.

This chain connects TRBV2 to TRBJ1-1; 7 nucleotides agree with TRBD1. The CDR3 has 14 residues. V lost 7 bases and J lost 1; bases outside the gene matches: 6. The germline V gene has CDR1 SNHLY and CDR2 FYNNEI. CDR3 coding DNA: TGTGCCAGCACCGCGACAGGGCCGAACACTGAAGCTTTCTTT. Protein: CASTATGPNTEAFF.

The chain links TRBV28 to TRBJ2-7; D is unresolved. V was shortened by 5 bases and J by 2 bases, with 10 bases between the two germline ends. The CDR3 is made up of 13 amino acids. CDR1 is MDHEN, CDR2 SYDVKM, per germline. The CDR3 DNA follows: TGTGCCAGCAGTCTGACAACCGCCTACGAGCAGTACTTC. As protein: CASSLTTAYEQYF.

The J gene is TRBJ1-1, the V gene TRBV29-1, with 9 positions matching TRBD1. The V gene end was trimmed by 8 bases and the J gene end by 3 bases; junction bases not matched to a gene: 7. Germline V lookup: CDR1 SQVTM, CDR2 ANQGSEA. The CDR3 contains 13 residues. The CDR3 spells CSTRQGGDTEAFF. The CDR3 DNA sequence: TGCAGCACGAGACAGGGGGGGGACACTGAAGCTTTCTTT.

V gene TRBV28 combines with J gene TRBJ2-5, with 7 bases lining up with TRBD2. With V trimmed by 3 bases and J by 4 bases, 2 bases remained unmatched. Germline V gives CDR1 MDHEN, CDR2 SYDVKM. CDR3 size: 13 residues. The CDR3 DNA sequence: TGTGCCAGCAGTTTTGGCGGGAGAGAGACCCAGTACTTC. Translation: CASSFGGRETQYF.

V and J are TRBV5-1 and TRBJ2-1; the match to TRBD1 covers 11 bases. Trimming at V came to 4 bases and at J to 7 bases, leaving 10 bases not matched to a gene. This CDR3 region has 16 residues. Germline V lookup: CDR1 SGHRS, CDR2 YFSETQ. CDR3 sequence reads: CASSPGQGAKDNEQFF. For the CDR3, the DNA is TGCGCCAGCAGCCCAGGACAGGGGGCGAAAGATAATGAGCAGTTCTTC.

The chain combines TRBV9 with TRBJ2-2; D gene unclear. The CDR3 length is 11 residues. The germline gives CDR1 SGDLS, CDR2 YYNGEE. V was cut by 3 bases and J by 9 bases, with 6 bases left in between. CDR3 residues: CASSGVRELFF. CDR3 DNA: TGTGCCAGCAGCGGAGTGCGGGAGCTGTTTTTT.

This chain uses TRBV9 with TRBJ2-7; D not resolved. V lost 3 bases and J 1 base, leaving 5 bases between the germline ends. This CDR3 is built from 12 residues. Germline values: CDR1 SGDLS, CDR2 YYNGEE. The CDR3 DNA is TGTGCCAGCAGCGGCCAGTCCTACGAGCAGTACTTC. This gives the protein CASSGQSYEQYF.

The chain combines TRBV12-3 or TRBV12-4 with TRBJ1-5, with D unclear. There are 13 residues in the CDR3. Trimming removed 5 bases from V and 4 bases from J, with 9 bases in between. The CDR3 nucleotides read TGTGCCAGCAGTCCGGACTCAAATCAGCCCCAGCATTTT. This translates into CASSPDSNQPQHF.

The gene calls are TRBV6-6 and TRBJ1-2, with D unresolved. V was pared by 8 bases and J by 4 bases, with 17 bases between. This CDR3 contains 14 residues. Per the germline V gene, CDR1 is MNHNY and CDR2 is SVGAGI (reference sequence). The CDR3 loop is CASVPSWAGYGYTF. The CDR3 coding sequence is TGTGCCAGCGTCCCCTCGTGGGCGGGCTATGGCTACACCTTC.